These 20 T cell receptor beta chains were sequenced from one sample in a study of blood T cell repertoires in COVID-19. Clones were sequenced by immunoSEQ multiplex PCR, and TCRdb holds only the in-frame ones, with some missing. In the table there are fewer than 90,000 clones, roughly 82% of which are singletons. The specimen sequenced was peripheral blood. The source is a man between 50 and 59 years old with acute or convalescent COVID-19.

V usage is TRBV7-9 and J usage is TRBJ1-1; the D is unclear. The germline CDR1 and CDR2 sequences are SEHNR and FQNEAQ (reference sequence). CDR3 length: 15 residues. Trimming removed 1 base from V and 0 bases from J, with 9 bases in between. CDR3 in DNA: TGTGCCAGCAGCTTAGTCGGAGTGATGAACACTGAAGCTTTCTTT. The encoded protein is CASSLVGVMNTEAFF.

The chain is built from TRBV7-8 and TRBJ2-1, with 14 bases lining up with TRBD2. V lost 3 bases to trimming and J lost 0 bases; unmatched junction nucleotides: 7. Looked up from germline, CDR1 is SGHVS and CDR2 is FQNEAQ. The CDR3 is 19 residues long. The CDR3 nucleotides read TGTGCCAGCAGCTTTGGACTAGCGGGAGGTGAAAGCTCCTACAATGAGCAGTTCTTC. Its translation: CASSFGLAGGESSYNEQFF.

The V gene is TRBV5-4, the J gene TRBJ1-5; weak D call: TRBD1 (6 bases). The CDR3 sequence is 16 residues long. The germline CDR1 and CDR2 sequences are SGHNT and YYREEE (reference sequence). V was cut by 0 bases and J by 2 bases, with 12 bases left in between. Here the CDR3 DNA reads TGTGCCAGCAGCTTGGGGGGGGGCAACGGCAATCAGCCCCAGCATTTT. Translation: CASSLGGGNGNQPQHF. Full variable domain (outside the CDR3, taken from reference TRBV5-4 and TRBJ1-5): ETGVTQSPTHLIKTRGQQVTLRCSSQSGHNTVSWYQQALGQGPQFIFQYYREEENGRGNFPPRFSGLQFPNYSSELNVNALELDDSALYLCASSLGGGNGNQPQHFGDGTRLSIL.

This clone has more than one count but fewer than ten. The chain's CDR3 is CASSFGDGAYEQYF. CDR3 coding DNA: TGTGCCAGCAGCTTCGGGGATGGAGCCTACGAGCAGTACTTC. The chain combines TRBV11-3 with TRBJ2-7, with D possibly being TRBD2 (5 bases). The CDR3 is 14 amino acids. Trimming shortened V by 3 bases and J by 2 bases, and 11 bases separated the two germline ends. Germline V gene sequence: CDR1 SGHNT, CDR2 YENEEA.

The gene calls are TRBV7-3 and TRBJ2-1; 10 positions match TRBD2. Germline V gives CDR1 SGHTA, CDR2 FQGTGA. With 4 bases clipped from V and 0 bases from J, the junction kept 3 bases outside the gene matches. CDR3 size: 16 residues. The CDR3 bases are TGTGCCAGCAGCTCTAGCGGGGGCTTCTCCTACAATGAGCAGTTCTTC. It encodes CASSSSGGFSYNEQFF.

This chain's CDR3 is CASRRDLTGELFF. In DNA, the CDR3 is TGTGCCAGCAGAAGGGACTTAACGGGGGAGCTGTTTTTT. The V gene is TRBV28, the J gene TRBJ2-2, with D possibly being TRBD2 (6 bases). V lost 6 bases and J 8 bases, leaving 13 bases between the germline ends. From germline, CDR1 is MDHEN and CDR2 SYDVKM. The CDR3 runs to 13 residues.

The chain combines TRBV4-3 with TRBJ2-2, with 8 nucleotides matching TRBD1. J gave up 5 bases and V 4 bases, and 6 bases lay outside the gene matches. Germline lookup yields CDR1 LGHNA and CDR2 YSLEER. CDR3 size: 15 residues. In DNA form, the CDR3 reads TGCGCCAGCAGCCTACGGACAGGGATAACCGGGGAGCTGTTTTTT. Its translation is CASSLRTGITGELFF.

The J gene is TRBJ2-1, the V gene TRBV4-3; 7 bases agree with TRBD2. Germline-derived CDR1 and CDR2 are LGHNA and YSLEER. This CDR3 comprises 15 residues. V was clipped by 0 bases and J by 4 bases; unmatched bases: 3. For the CDR3, the DNA is TGCGCCAGCAGCCAAGATCCAGCGGGGTACAATGAGCAGTTCTTC. It specifies CASSQDPAGYNEQFF.

The chain recombines TRBV5-1 with TRBJ1-2; the match to TRBD1 covers 8 bases. Germline V CDR1 and CDR2: SGHRS, YFSETQ. The CDR3 runs to 14 residues. The V and J ends lost 3 bases and 4 bases, in that order; junction bases with no gene match: 5. The CDR3 reads CASSSGQGAYGYTF. As DNA, the CDR3 is TGCGCCAGCAGCTCGGGCCAGGGGGCCTATGGCTACACCTTC.

The chain carries TRBV19 and TRBJ2-7; no firm D call. This CDR3 region has 15 residues. CDR1 and CDR2 from the germline V gene are LNHDA and SQIVND (reference sequence). V lost 1 base and J lost 2, with 12 bases in between. The CDR3 reads CASSIVPGQAYEQYF. The CDR3 DNA follows: TGTGCCAGTAGTATAGTCCCTGGCCAAGCCTACGAGCAGTACTTC.

The chain couples TRBV4-2 to TRBJ2-2; perhaps TRBD1 as D (5 bases). This CDR3 has 16 residues. In germline, CDR1 is LGHNA, CDR2 YNFKEQ. V was trimmed by 0 bases and J by 2 bases, leaving 10 bases between them. This CDR3 is CASSQETALNTGELFF. In DNA, the CDR3 is TGTGCCAGCAGCCAAGAGACAGCCCTTAACACCGGGGAGCTGTTTTTT.

V gene TRBV10-3 combines with J gene TRBJ2-1, with 9 positions matching TRBD1. The CDR3 contains 14 residues. The V gene's germline CDR1 is ENHRY and CDR2 SYGVKD. J gave up 6 bases and V 11 bases, and 11 bases lay outside the gene matches. CDR3 DNA: TGTGCCTCCGAAGGACAGGGGAGAGGCAATGAGCAGTTCTTC. Translation: CASEGQGRGNEQFF.

The chain joins TRBV19 to TRBJ1-5; possible D gene TRBD1, 5 bases. The CDR3 is made up of 15 amino acids. Germline V gives CDR1 LNHDA, CDR2 SQIVND (reference sequence). The V end was cut by 10 bases, the J end by 4 bases, with 20 bases between. The CDR3 nucleotides are TGTGCCACTACTCGATTCCCGGCAGGGAATCAGCCCCAGCATTTT. Residues: CATTRFPAGNQPQHF.

The chain is built from TRBV12-3 or TRBV12-4 and TRBJ2-7; 10 bases fit TRBD1. V trimming: 4 bases; J trimming: 5 bases; junction bases outside the gene matches: 2. The length of the CDR3 is 13 residues. DNA of the CDR3: TGTGCCAGCAGTTGGACAGGGGGGAACGAGCAGTACTTC. It codes for CASSWTGGNEQYF.

V and J are TRBV6-6 and TRBJ1-5, with D possibly being TRBD1 (6 bases). V lost 5 bases and J lost 0, with 20 bases in between. This CDR3 comprises 18 residues. Germline CDR1 reads MNHNY; CDR2 reads SVGAGI (reference sequence). CDR3 protein: CASSPGLGRGTSNQPQHF. The CDR3 DNA reads TGTGCCAGCAGTCCCGGTTTGGGCAGGGGCACTAGCAATCAGCCCCAGCATTTT.

This chain's CDR3 is CAITLDRATEAFF. The CDR3 DNA is TGTGCCATCACCCTGGACAGGGCCACTGAAGCTTTCTTT. This chain links TRBV10-3 with TRBJ1-1; 8 bases match TRBD1. J lost 4 bases, V lost 7 bases, and 5 bases had no gene match. This CDR3 is built from 13 residues. Germline CDR1 reads ENHRY; CDR2 reads SYGVKD.

The chain links TRBV5-5 to TRBJ2-7; possible D gene TRBD2, 5 bases. V was pared by 0 bases and J by 3 bases, with 16 bases between. CDR1 is SGHKS and CDR2 is YYEKEE in the germline V gene (reference sequence). The CDR3 loop spans 16 amino acids. The CDR3 DNA is TGTGCCAGCAGCTTGGCCCCGGGGTTTACAGTCTACGAGCAGTACTTC. It is translated as CASSLAPGFTVYEQYF.

The gene calls are TRBV5-1 and TRBJ2-1; the D gene is possibly TRBD2 (5 bases). The CDR3 loop spans 15 amino acids. Germline V gene lookup returns CDR1 SGHRS and CDR2 YFSETQ. The germline V and J ends were trimmed by 0 bases and 3 bases, with 10 bases remaining between them. CDR3 region: CASSLDGNGYNEQFF. The CDR3 bases are TGCGCCAGCAGCTTGGACGGGAACGGCTACAATGAGCAGTTCTTC.

V gene TRBV12-3 or TRBV12-4 combines with J gene TRBJ1-5, with D unclear. With 5 bases removed from V and 7 bases from J, the gap between germline ends came to 12 bases. The CDR3 is 13 amino acids. CDR3 nucleotide sequence: TGTGCCAGCAGTGCGTTGGGGAGACAGCCCCAGCATTTT. Translated: CASSALGRQPQHF.

The V gene is TRBV14, the J gene TRBJ2-3, with 9 bases fitting TRBD2. V trimming: 0 bases; J trimming: 5 bases; junction bases outside the gene matches: 9. CDR1 SGHDN and CDR2 FVKESK come from the germline V gene. This CDR3 has 17 residues. In DNA form, the CDR3 reads TGTGCCAGCAGCCAAGATTTCGAGCGGGGGGCCAGAGATACGCAGTATTTT. It yields the protein CASSQDFERGARDTQYF.